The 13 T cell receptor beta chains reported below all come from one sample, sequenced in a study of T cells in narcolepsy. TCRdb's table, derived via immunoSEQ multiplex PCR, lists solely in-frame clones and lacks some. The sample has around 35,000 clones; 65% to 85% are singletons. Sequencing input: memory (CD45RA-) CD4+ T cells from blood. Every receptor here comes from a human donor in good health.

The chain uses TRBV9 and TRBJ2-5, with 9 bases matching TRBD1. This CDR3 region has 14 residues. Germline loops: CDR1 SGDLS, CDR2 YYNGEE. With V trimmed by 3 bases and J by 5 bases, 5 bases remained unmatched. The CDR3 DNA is TGTGCCAGCAGCGACGGGACAGGGATCGAGACCCAGTACTTC. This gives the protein CASSDGTGIETQYF.

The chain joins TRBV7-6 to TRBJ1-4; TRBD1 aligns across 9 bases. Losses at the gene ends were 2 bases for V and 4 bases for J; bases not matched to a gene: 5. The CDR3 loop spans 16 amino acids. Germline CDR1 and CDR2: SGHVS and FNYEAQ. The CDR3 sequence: CASSLSPDRGNEKLFF. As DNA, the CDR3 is TGTGCCAGCAGCTTATCTCCGGACAGGGGTAATGAAAAACTGTTTTTT.

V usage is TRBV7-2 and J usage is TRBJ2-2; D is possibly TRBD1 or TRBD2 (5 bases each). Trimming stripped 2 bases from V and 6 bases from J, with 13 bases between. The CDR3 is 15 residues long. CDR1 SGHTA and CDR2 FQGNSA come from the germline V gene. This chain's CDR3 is CASSLYVRDAGELFF. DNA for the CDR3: TGTGCCAGCAGCTTATACGTCAGGGACGCCGGGGAGCTGTTTTTT.

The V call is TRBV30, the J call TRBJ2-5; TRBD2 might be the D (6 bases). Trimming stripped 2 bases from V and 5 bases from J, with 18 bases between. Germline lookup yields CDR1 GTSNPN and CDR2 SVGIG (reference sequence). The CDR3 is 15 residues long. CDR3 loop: CAWSPTGLRWETQYF. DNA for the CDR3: TGTGCCTGGAGTCCCACGGGACTCAGGTGGGAGACCCAGTACTTC.

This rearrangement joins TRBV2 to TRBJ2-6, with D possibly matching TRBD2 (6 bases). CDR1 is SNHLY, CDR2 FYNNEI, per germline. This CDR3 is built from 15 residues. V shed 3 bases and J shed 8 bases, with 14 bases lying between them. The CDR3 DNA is TGTGCCAGCAGTGATGGGCAGACTAGGTCCAACGTCCTGACTTTC. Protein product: CASSDGQTRSNVLTF.

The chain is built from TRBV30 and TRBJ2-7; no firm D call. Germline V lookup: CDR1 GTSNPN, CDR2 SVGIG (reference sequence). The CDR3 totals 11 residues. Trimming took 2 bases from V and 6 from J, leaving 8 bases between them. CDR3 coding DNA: TGTGCCTGGAGTCCCGTTGGCGAGCAGTACTTC. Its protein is CAWSPVGEQYF.

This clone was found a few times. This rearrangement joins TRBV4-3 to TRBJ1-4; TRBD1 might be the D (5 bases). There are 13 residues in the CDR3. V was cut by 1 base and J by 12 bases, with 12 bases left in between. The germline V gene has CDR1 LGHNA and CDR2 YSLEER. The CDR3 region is CASSQVARGELFF. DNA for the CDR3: TGCGCCAGCAGCCAAGTGGCCCGAGGGGAACTGTTTTTT.

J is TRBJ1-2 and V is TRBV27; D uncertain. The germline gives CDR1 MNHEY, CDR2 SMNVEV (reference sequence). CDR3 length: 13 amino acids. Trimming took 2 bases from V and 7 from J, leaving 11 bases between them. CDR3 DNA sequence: TGTGCCAGCAGTTTAAGGGTGCTTGGTGGCTACACCTTC. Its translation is CASSLRVLGGYTF.

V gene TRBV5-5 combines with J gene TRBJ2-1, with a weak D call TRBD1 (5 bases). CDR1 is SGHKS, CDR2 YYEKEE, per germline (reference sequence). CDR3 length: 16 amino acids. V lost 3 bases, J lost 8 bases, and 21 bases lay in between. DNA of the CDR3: TGTGCCAGCAGCTCACCAGGGCTCACCCGGCAATATGAGCAGTTCTTC. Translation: CASSSPGLTRQYEQFF.

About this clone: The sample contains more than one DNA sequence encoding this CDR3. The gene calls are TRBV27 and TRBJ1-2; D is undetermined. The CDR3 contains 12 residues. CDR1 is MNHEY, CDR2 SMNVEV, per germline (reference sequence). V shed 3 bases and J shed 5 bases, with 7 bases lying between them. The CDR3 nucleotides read TGTGCCAGCAGTTTGGCCGGATATGGCTACACCTTC. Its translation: CASSLAGYGYTF.

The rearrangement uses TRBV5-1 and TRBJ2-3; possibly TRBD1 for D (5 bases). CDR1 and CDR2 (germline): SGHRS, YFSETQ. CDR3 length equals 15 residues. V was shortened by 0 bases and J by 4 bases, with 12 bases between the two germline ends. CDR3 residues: CASSLEGRAADTQYF. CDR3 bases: TGCGCCAGCAGCTTGGAAGGCAGGGCGGCAGATACGCAGTATTTT.

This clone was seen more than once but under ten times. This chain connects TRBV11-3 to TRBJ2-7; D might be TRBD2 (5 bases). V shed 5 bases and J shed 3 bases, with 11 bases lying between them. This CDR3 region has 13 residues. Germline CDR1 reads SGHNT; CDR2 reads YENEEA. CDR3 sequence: CASSKVGDYEQYF. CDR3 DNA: TGTGCCAGCAGCAAAGTCGGGGACTACGAGCAGTACTTC.

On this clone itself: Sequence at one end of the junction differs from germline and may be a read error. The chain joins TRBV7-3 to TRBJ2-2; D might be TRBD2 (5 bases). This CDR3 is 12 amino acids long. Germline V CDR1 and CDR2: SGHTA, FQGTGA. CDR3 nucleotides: TGTGCCAGCAGCTTAATTCCCGGGGAGCTGCTTTTT. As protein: CASSLIPGELLF.